This TCR beta chain was found in a study of HIV-infected children after antiretroviral therapy interruption. In the study overall: Weeks 0, 48 and 150 were sampled under continuous treatment.

Treatment defined: PENTA 11 planned treatment interruption arm or continuous ART arm. At least 24 weeks of at least three-drug ART, in children 2 to 15 years. RNA-based 3' RACE libraries used unique molecular identifiers. TCRdb reanalysed the 3' RACE reads using MiXCR and keeps one entry per CDR3 protein. Among around 50,000 distinct CDR3 sequences listed, approximately 4% were seen once. The germline V gene has CDR1 SGHTS and CDR2 YDEGEE. The germline V and J ends were trimmed by 4 bases and 7 bases, with 6 bases remaining between them. The CDR3 runs 11 residues. This material consisted of CD45RA+ CD4+ T cells from PBMCs, pooled from several time points, taken from a donor given antiretroviral therapy, either interrupted or continuous. Subset noted: naive CD4+ CD45RA+ CD45RO- T cells. The origin of this receptor is a pool of human donors with HIV. The rearrangement joins TRBV5-8 to TRBJ2-1; D gene ambiguous. CDR3 DNA: TGTGCCAGCAGCCCCGAAAATGAGCAGTTCTTC. This codes for CASSPENEQFF.